Listed below are T cell receptor beta chains from one sample, sequenced in a study of blood T cell repertoires in COVID-19. The assay was immunoSEQ multiplex PCR, and TCRdb's table has in-frame clones only and misses some. The sample records 40,000 to 65,000 clones, around 80% being singletons. Sample: peripheral blood. The receptor source for this set is a human donor in a cohort sampled during active COVID-19. Each CDR3 is given without its conserved first and last residue. Some rows have no size entry. The others give once, few or many, or a class for an expanded clone.

>TRBV6-5|TRBJ2-7|.
ASSYDRSAYEQY
>TRBV7-8|TRBJ2-7|.
ASSLVGQGYEQY
>TRBV25-1|TRBJ2-1|few
ASSDPGPGVDEQF
>TRBV5-4|TRBJ2-1|.
ASSLVANEQF
>TRBV6-5|TRBJ2-7|.
ASSYDSSYEQY
>TRBV20-1|TRBJ2-7|few
SASRGTYEQY
>TRBV6-1|TRBJ2-7|.
ASSDSVPGYEQY
>TRBV29-1|TRBJ2-7|.
SVGLDSFYEQY
>TRBV5-4|TRBJ2-3|.
ASSSSGGADTQY
>TRBV13|TRBJ1-1|.
ASSLVANTEAF
>TRBV7-2|TRBJ2-3|.
ASSLVAGIYTDTQY
>TRBV7-8|TRBJ2-7|.
ASSPPRRLAPHHEQY
>TRBV7-8|TRBJ2-7|.
ASSFQQGAATEQY
>TRBV9|TRBJ2-1|.
ASSVEGDASYNEQF
>TRBV10-3|TRBJ2-2|.
AISFGVPGQGGTGELF